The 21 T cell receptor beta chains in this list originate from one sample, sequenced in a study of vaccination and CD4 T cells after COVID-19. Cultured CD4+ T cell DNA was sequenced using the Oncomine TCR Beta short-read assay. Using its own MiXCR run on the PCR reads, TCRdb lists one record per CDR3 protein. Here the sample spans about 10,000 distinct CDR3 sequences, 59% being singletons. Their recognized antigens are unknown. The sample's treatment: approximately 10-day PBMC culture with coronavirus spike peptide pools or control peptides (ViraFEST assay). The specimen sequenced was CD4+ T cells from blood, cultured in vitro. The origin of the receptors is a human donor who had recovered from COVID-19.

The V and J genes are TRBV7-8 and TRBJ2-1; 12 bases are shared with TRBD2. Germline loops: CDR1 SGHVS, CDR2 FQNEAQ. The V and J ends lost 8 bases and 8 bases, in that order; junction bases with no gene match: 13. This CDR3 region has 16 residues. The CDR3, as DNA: TGTGCCAGCGGGTTTTCGCTAGCGGGAGGGCCCTATGAGCAGTTCTTC. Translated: CASGFSLAGGPYEQFF.

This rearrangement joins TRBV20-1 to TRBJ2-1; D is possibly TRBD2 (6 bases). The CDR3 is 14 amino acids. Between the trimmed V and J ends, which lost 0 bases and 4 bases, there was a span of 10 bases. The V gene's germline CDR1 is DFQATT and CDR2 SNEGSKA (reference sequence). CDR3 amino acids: CSARDLRGYNEQFF. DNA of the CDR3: TGCAGTGCTAGAGACCTCCGGGGGTACAATGAGCAGTTCTTC.

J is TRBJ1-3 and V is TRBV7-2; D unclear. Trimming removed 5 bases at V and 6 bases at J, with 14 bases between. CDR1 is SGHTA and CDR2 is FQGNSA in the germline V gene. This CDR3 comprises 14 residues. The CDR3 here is CASSMEDGSNTIYF. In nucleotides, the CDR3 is TGTGCCAGCAGCATGGAAGACGGCTCAAACACCATATATTTT.

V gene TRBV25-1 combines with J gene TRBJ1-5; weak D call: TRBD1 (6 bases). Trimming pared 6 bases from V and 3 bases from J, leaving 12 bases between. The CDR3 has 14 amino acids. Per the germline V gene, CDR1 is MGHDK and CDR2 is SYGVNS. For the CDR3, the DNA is TGTGCCAGCAGCGAAACAGGGTACAATCAGCCCCAGCATTTT. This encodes CASSETGYNQPQHF.

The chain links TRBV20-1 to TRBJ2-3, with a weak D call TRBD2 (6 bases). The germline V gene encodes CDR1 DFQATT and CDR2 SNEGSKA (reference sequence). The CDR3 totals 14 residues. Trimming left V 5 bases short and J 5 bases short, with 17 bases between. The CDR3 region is CSALRENLGDTQYF. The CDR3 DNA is TGCAGTGCTCTCCGGGAGAATCTCGGAGATACGCAGTATTTT.

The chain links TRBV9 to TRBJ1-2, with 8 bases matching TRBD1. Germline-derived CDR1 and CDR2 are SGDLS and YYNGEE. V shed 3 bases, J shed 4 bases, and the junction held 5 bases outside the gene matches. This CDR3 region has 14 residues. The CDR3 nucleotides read TGTGCCAGCAGCGAGGGGACAGGCCTCTATGGCTACACCTTC. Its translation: CASSEGTGLYGYTF.

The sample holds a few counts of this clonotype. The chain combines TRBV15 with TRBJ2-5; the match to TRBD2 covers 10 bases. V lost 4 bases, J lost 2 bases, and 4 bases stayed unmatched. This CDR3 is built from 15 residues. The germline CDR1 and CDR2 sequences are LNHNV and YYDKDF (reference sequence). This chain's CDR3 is CATSIIAGGQETQYF. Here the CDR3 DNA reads TGTGCCACCAGCATAATAGCGGGAGGACAAGAGACCCAGTACTTC.

The CDR3 DNA sequence: TGTGCCAGCAGCTTAGAACAGAAGAAAGATACGCAGTATTTT. This gives the protein CASSLEQKKDTQYF. J is TRBJ2-3 and V is TRBV7-9; unclear D gene. With 1 base removed from V and 5 bases from J, the gap between germline ends came to 10 bases. Germline V lookup: CDR1 SEHNR, CDR2 FQNEAQ (reference sequence). There are 14 residues in the CDR3.

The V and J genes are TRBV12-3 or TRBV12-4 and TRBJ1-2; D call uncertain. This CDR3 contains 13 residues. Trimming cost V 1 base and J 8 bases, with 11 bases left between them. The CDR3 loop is CASSLGSTGGYTF. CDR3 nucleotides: TGTGCCAGCAGTTTAGGCTCAACGGGGGGCTACACCTTC.

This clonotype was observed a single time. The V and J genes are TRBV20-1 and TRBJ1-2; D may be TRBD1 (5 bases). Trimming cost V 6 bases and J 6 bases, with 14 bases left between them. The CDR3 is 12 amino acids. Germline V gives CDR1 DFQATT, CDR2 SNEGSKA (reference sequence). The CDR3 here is CSAQDVSDGYTF. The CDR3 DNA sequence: TGCAGTGCACAGGATGTATCCGATGGCTACACCTTC.

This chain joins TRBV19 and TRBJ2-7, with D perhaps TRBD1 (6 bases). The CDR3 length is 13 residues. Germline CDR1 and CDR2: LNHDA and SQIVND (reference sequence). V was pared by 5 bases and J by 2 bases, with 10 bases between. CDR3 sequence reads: CASSFRQAYEQYF. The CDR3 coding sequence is TGTGCCAGTAGTTTTCGACAGGCCTACGAGCAGTACTTC.

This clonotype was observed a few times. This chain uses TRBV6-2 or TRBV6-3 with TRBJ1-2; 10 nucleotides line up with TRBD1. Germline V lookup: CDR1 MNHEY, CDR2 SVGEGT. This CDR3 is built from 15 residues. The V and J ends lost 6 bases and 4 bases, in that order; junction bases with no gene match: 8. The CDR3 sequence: CASRPDRGLIYGYTF. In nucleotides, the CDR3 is TGTGCCAGCAGGCCCGACAGGGGGCTGATCTATGGCTACACCTTC.

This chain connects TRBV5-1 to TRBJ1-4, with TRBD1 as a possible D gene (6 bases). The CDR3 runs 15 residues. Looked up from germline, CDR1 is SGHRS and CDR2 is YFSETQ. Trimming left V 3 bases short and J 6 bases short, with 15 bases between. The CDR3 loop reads CASSSQGTPDEKLFF. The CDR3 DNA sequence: TGCGCCAGCAGCTCCCAGGGGACCCCGGATGAAAAACTGTTTTTT.

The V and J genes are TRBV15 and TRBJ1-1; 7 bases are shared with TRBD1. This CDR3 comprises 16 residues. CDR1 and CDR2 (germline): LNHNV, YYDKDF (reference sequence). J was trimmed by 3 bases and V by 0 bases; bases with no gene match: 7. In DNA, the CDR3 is TGTGCCACCAGCAGAGATTTCCTTAGGGGGCACACTGAAGCTTTCTTT. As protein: CATSRDFLRGHTEAFF.

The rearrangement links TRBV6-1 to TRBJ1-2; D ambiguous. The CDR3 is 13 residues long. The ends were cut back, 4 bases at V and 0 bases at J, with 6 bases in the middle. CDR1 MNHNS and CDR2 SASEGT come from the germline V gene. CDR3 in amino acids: CASSARTNYGYTF. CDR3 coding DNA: TGTGCCAGCAGTGCACGGACTAACTATGGCTACACCTTC.

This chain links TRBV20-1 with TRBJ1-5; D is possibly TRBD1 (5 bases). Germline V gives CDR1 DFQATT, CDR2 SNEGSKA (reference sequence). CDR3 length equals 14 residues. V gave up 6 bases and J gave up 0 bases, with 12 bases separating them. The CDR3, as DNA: TGCAGTGCATCTCAGGGACCTAGCAATCAGCCCCAGCATTTT. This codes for CSASQGPSNQPQHF.

The CDR3 loop reads CASSPIESHEQYF. CDR3 bases: TGTGCCAGCAGTCCCATTGAGTCCCACGAGCAGTACTTC. V is TRBV12-3 or TRBV12-4 and J is TRBJ2-7; D is unclear. The V gene lost 5 bases and the J gene lost 5 bases, with 13 bases spanning the gap. This CDR3 comprises 13 residues.

This CDR3 reads CAWSVRQEDSPLHF. The CDR3 bases are TGTGCCTGGAGTGTCAGGCAGGAGGATTCACCCCTCCACTTT. The chain links TRBV30 to TRBJ1-6, with unresolved D. CDR3 length: 14 amino acids. Per the germline V gene, CDR1 is GTSNPN and CDR2 is SVGIG (reference sequence). Trimming stripped 0 bases from V and 8 bases from J, with 11 bases between.

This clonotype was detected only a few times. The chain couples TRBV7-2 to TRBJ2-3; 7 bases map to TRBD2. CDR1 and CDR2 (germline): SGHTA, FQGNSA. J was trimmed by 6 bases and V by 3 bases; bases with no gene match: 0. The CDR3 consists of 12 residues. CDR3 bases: TGTGCCAGCAGCTTCGGGGGGGATACGCAGTATTTT. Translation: CASSFGGDTQYF.

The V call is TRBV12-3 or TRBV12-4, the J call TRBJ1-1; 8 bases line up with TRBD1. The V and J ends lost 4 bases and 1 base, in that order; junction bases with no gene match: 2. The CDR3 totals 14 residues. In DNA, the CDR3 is TGTGCCAGCAGTTCCGGACAGGGGAACACTGAAGCTTTCTTT. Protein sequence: CASSSGQGNTEAFF.

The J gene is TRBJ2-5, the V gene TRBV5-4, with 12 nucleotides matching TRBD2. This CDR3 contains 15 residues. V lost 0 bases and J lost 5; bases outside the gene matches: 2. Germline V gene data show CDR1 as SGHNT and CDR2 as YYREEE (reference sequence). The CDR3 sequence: CASSLGLAGEETQYF. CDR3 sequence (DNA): TGTGCCAGCAGCTTGGGACTAGCGGGAGAGGAGACCCAGTACTTC.